This T cell receptor (beta chain) was documented in a study of Graves' ophthalmopathy and Graves' hyperthyroidism. Trimming cost V 6 bases and J 2 bases; bases outside gene matches: 4. The CDR3 consists of 13 residues. Amplification from RNA transcripts yielded the TCR beta CDR3 regions. First-round RT-PCR with HTBI primers preceded a second-round multiplex PCR. TCRdb reprocessed the multiplex PCR reads via MiXCR and lists one record per CDR3 protein. The table shows roughly 350,000 distinct CDR3 sequences, with about 18% occurring only once. This clonotype was seen ten or more times. This TCR came from an adult woman with stable Graves' hyperthyroidism. V gene TRBV12-3 or TRBV12-4 combines with J gene TRBJ2-7; 7 bases are shared with TRBD2. The sequenced material came from peripheral blood. CDR3 sequence (DNA): TGTGCCAGCAGCCGCGGGAGCACCTACGAGCAGTACTTC. Amino acids: CASSRGSTYEQYF.